This T cell receptor (beta chain) was sequenced for a study of beta chain features in type 1 diabetes. Study-wide results and limits: People with Type 1 diabetes carried modestly yet significantly shorter TCRB CDR3s in all four CD4+ subsets. Across patients, naive, central memory and Treg TCRB repertoires exhibited apparently greater similarity than was observed across healthy donors.

This clone has just a few counts. Its matching antigen is unknown. The junction had 5 bases not matched to a gene; V was cut back by 3 bases and J by 7 bases. This CDR3 has 14 amino acids. The germline gives CDR1 MGHDK, CDR2 SYGVNS. Sequenced material consisted of expressed TCRB transcripts (all of the isolated RNA was reverse transcribed). Mean read depth for naive, central memory and regulatory T cell samples was approximately 3.57 million reads. Here immunoSEQ multiplex PCR was the method, and the copy in TCRdb shows in-frame clones only, minus some. The table lists about 350,000 clones, about 20% of them singletons.

The receptor comes from a woman aged 18-35 years in good health. The sample comprised naive CD4+ T cells from blood. This chain connects TRBV25-1 to TRBJ2-1, with 8 bases fitting TRBD2. The CDR3 loop is CASSDTGGTNEQFF. As DNA, the CDR3 is TGTGCCAGCAGTGATACGGGAGGGACAAATGAGCAGTTCTTC.